These 23 T cell receptor beta chains were sequenced from one sample in a study of Ad26.COV2.S vaccination and SARS-CoV-2 variants (dated by TCRdb to about 2021). Library creation used the immunoSEQ multiplex PCR assay. The table comes from immuneACCESS by way of TCRdb, which keeps in-frame sequences with V and J called. Part of the clones is missing from these tables; in studies checked, under half for an unresolved V gene and the rest for unknown reasons. In this sample the table shows 450,000 to 550,000 clones, roughly nine tenths of which occur a single time. 1.7% of the sample lies in the top ten. According to the study, the label for this sample's treatment or condition signals: roughly 18 received Ad26.COV2.S at low or high dose, single or two shots; roughly five received placebo; per-sample allocation not given. Repertoires of vaccine and placebo recipients were sequenced from samples taken on day 63 after the first injection.

Material: peripheral blood, obtained in a trial of Ad26.COV2.S vaccine versus placebo. The receptor source for this set is a person aged 18 to 59 who received the Ad26.COV2.S COVID-19 vaccine or a placebo.

The rearrangement joins TRBV4-3 to TRBJ1-6; 7 nucleotides align to TRBD1. After removal of 3 bases from V and 7 bases from J, the junction contained 6 bases not matched to a gene. Germline V lookup: CDR1 LGHNA, CDR2 YSLEER. CDR3 size: 15 residues. CDR3 region: CASSQGHRGNSPLHF. CDR3 DNA sequence: TGCGCCAGCAGCCAGGGTCACAGGGGAAATTCACCCCTCCACTTT.

CDR3 bases: TGTGCCAGCAGCCCGGCCGGCGGGGCGGAGACCCAGTACTTC. Amino acid sequence: CASSPAGGAETQYF. The chain is built from TRBV5-6 and TRBJ2-5; possible D gene TRBD2, 6 bases. This CDR3 is built from 14 residues. V was clipped by 4 bases and J by 5 bases, with 15 bases between them. Germline CDR1 SGHDT, CDR2 YYEEEE.

The chain links TRBV19 to TRBJ1-1; no reliable D call. CDR1 is LNHDA and CDR2 is SQIVND in the germline V gene (reference sequence). The length of the CDR3 is 13 residues. Trimming took off 5 bases at V and 3 bases at J, with 10 bases between the two ends. In DNA form, the CDR3 reads TGTGCCAGTAGTCCATACAGTTACACTGAAGCTTTCTTT. Translating gives CASSPYSYTEAFF.

V gene TRBV7-2 combines with J gene TRBJ2-2, with a tentative D call TRBD2 (6 bases). The CDR3 sequence is 15 residues long. The germline V gene has CDR1 SGHTA and CDR2 FQGNSA. V was pared by 6 bases and J by 1 base, with 12 bases between. CDR3 in amino acids: CASSLWGVNTGELFF. The CDR3 DNA is TGTGCCAGCAGTCTGTGGGGGGTGAACACCGGGGAGCTGTTTTTT.

The V call is TRBV27, the J call TRBJ1-5; 9 positions agree with TRBD1. The germline V gene encodes CDR1 MNHEY and CDR2 SMNVEV (reference sequence). This CDR3 is 15 amino acids long. V shed 3 bases and J 3 bases; nucleotides not matched to a gene: 3. CDR3 nucleotide sequence: TGTGCCAGCAGTTTCAACAGGGGGCCCAATCAGCCCCAGCATTTT. It specifies CASSFNRGPNQPQHF.

This chain uses TRBV3-1 (or the pseudogene TRBV3-2) with TRBJ2-1; D not certain. The CDR3 covers 12 residues. V was shortened by 6 bases and J by 8 bases, with 11 bases between the two germline ends. Germline V gives CDR1 LGHDT, CDR2 YNNKEL (reference sequence). CDR3 loop: CASRQTGYEQFF. CDR3 nucleotides: TGTGCCAGCAGGCAGACGGGCTATGAGCAGTTCTTC.

This chain joins TRBV24-1 and TRBJ1-2; D ambiguous. The CDR3 consists of 13 residues. Per germline, CDR1 KGHDR and CDR2 SFDVKD. V was trimmed by 2 bases and J by 3 bases, leaving 6 bases between them. CDR3 in DNA: TGTGCCACCAGTGATTGGGCGGACTATGGCTACACCTTC. Protein sequence: CATSDWADYGYTF.

This chain uses TRBV6-2 or TRBV6-3 with TRBJ1-5; D is possibly TRBD1 (5 bases). Germline V CDR1 and CDR2: MNHEY, SVGEGT. This CDR3 is 16 amino acids long. Trimming removed 3 bases from V and 2 bases from J, with 14 bases in between. CDR3 loop: CASSYTPGLRNQPQHF. Written as DNA, the CDR3 is TGTGCCAGCAGTTATACTCCAGGGTTGCGCAATCAGCCCCAGCATTTT.

The chain combines TRBV12-3 or TRBV12-4 with TRBJ1-1; D unclear. V lost 1 base to trimming and J lost 9 bases, with 12 bases between them. This CDR3 spans 13 amino acids. CDR3 in DNA: TGTGCCAGCAGTTTAGGGGCTTTGGGGAAAGCTTTCTTT. It translates to CASSLGALGKAFF.

V is TRBV19 and J is TRBJ1-3; a weak D match, TRBD1 (5 bases). Trimming shortened V by 4 bases and J by 4 bases, and 20 bases separated the two germline ends. This CDR3 is 17 amino acids long. CDR1 LNHDA and CDR2 SQIVND come from the germline V gene (reference sequence). The CDR3 sequence: CASSTTRVHRYGNTIYF. DNA of the CDR3: TGTGCCAGTAGTACTACCCGGGTCCACAGGTACGGAAACACCATATATTTT.

CDR3 nucleotide sequence: TGTGCCAGTCGGACAGAAAATGAAAAACTGTTTTTT. Its protein is CASRTENEKLFF. The rearrangement joins TRBV7-9 to TRBJ1-4; perhaps TRBD1 as D (6 bases). V was pared by 9 bases and J by 5 bases, with 10 bases between. The germline gives CDR1 SEHNR, CDR2 FQNEAQ (reference sequence). The CDR3 is made up of 12 amino acids.

The chain joins TRBV28 to TRBJ1-2; D might be TRBD1 (5 bases). The V gene's germline CDR1 is MDHEN and CDR2 SYDVKM. V was trimmed by 2 bases and J by 2 bases, leaving 9 bases between them. The CDR3 is 14 residues long. This CDR3 is CASSLGTANYGYTF. The DNA of the CDR3 is TGTGCCAGCAGTTTAGGGACGGCGAACTATGGCTACACCTTC.

A word on this clone: A junction boundary mismatches the germline segment, possibly from a read error. This chain connects TRBV7-3 to TRBJ2-7, with 9 bases aligning to TRBD1. The germline gives CDR1 SGHTA, CDR2 FQGTGA. The CDR3 is made up of 15 amino acids. CDR3 sequence: CASSVTGGATYEQYF. The DNA of the CDR3 is TGTGCCAGCAGCGTAACAGGGGGCGCGACCTACGAGCAGTACTTC. Looking up the rest from reference TRBV7-3 and TRBJ2-7 gives the full variable domain: GAGVSQTPSNKVTEKGKYVELRCDPISGHTALYWYRQSLGQGPEFLIYFQGTGAADDSGLPNDRFFAVRPEGSVSTLKIQRTERGDSAVYLCASSVTGGATYEQYFGPGTRLTVT.

The chain is built from TRBV18 and TRBJ2-5; D is uncertain. The CDR3 has 14 residues. Germline CDR1 and CDR2: KGHSH and LQKENI. Trimming took off 0 bases at V and 1 base at J, with 6 bases between the two ends. CDR3 nucleotide sequence: TGTGCCAGCTCACCACCGAACTTCCAAGAGACCCAGTACTTC. Protein product: CASSPPNFQETQYF.

This clone was seen a handful of times. The chain carries TRBV3-1 (or the pseudogene TRBV3-2) and TRBJ2-7; TRBD2 matches at 8 bases. Trimming took 1 base from V and 2 from J; bases not matched to a gene: 1. Germline V gene sequence: CDR1 LGHDT, CDR2 YNNKEL (reference sequence). This CDR3 has 14 amino acids. CDR3 region: CASSQVAGTYEQYF. The CDR3 DNA reads as TGTGCCAGCAGCCAAGTAGCGGGGACCTACGAGCAGTACTTC.

This rearrangement joins TRBV18 to TRBJ2-5; 7 bases map to TRBD1. With 5 bases clipped from V and 2 bases from J, the junction kept 5 bases outside the gene matches. Germline assignment: CDR1 KGHSH and CDR2 LQKENI. The CDR3 spans 14 residues. CDR3 sequence (DNA): TGTGCCAGCTCAGACCGGGACAGACAAGAGACCCAGTACTTC. It specifies CASSDRDRQETQYF.

The V gene is TRBV19, the J gene TRBJ2-4; D unresolved. The CDR3 contains 16 residues. The V gene's germline CDR1 is LNHDA and CDR2 SQIVND (reference sequence). Trimming removed 1 base from V and 3 bases from J, with 13 bases in between. CDR3: CASSIVATPGKNIQYF. CDR3 DNA: TGTGCCAGTAGTATAGTGGCGACTCCCGGCAAAAACATTCAGTACTTC.

This chain uses TRBV10-3 with TRBJ2-1, with 10 bases aligning to TRBD2. The CDR3 runs to 19 residues. Germline V lookup: CDR1 ENHRY, CDR2 SYGVKD. The V segment lost 3 bases and the J segment 5 bases; nucleotides outside the gene matches: 16. CDR3 amino acids: CAISDVASGGKAGNNEQFF. The CDR3, as DNA: TGTGCCATCAGTGATGTCGCTAGCGGGGGAAAGGCAGGAAACAATGAGCAGTTCTTC.

The V gene is TRBV3-1 (or the pseudogene TRBV3-2), the J gene TRBJ2-5; 8 nucleotides align to TRBD1. Trimming at V came to 6 bases and at J to 5 bases, leaving 11 bases not matched to a gene. The CDR3 runs 15 residues. The germline gives CDR1 LGHDT, CDR2 YNNKEL (reference sequence). The DNA of the CDR3 is TGTGCCAGCAGTATACAGGGGGTGAGGAGGGAGACCCAGTACTTC. This gives the protein CASSIQGVRRETQYF.

The J gene is TRBJ2-1, the V gene TRBV5-1, with D tentatively TRBD2 (5 bases). The CDR3 runs 14 residues. V lost 5 bases and J lost 9, with 18 bases in between. CDR1 is SGHRS and CDR2 is YFSETQ in the germline V gene. The CDR3 region is CASRVGVPSGEQFF. CDR3 coding DNA: TGCGCCAGCAGGGTCGGGGTCCCATCTGGTGAGCAGTTCTTC.

J is TRBJ2-2 and V is TRBV11-1; 12 bases agree with TRBD2. This CDR3 spans 16 amino acids. V lost 6 bases to trimming and J lost 0 bases; unmatched junction nucleotides: 2. CDR1 is SGHAT, CDR2 FQDESV, per germline (reference sequence). The CDR3 DNA is TGTGCCAGCAGGACTAGCGGGAGTGCGAACACCGGGGAGCTGTTTTTT. Protein sequence: CASRTSGSANTGELFF.

With regard to this clone: At the DNA level, this CDR3 is encoded by other sequences in the same sample as well. The rearrangement uses TRBV6-5 and TRBJ1-2, with unresolved D. Per germline, CDR1 MNHEY and CDR2 SVGAGI. This CDR3 contains 14 residues. Trimming pared 5 bases from V and 6 bases from J, leaving 16 bases between. The chain's CDR3 is CASSIVPGKDGYTF. For the CDR3, the DNA is TGTGCCAGCAGTATCGTGCCCGGGAAGGATGGCTACACCTTC.

The chain combines TRBV30 with TRBJ1-4; D gene ambiguous. The germline V and J ends were trimmed by 5 bases and 0 bases, with 13 bases remaining between them. Germline CDR1 is GTSNPN and CDR2 is SVGIG (reference sequence). The CDR3 contains 15 residues. CDR3 sequence (DNA): TGTGCCTGGGCCCCGCTCCAGGCAACTAATGAAAAACTGTTTTTT. This sequence encodes CAWAPLQATNEKLFF.